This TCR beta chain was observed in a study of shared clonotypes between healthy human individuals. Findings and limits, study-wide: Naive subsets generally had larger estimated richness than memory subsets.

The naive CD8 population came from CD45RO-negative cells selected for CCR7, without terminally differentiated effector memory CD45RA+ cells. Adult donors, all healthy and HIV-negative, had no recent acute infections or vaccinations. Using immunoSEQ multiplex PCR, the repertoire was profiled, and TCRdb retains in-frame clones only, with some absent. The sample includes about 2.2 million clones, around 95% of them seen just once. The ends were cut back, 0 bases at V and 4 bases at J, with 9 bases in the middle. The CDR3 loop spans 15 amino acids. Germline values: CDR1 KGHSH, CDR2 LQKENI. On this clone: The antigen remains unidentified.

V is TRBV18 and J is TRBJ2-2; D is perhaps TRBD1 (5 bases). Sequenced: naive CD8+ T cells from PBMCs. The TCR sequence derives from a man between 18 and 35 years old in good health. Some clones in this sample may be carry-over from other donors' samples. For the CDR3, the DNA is TGTGCCAGCTCACCACCGGCAGGGTTCACCGGGGAGCTGTTTTTT. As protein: CASSPPAGFTGELFF. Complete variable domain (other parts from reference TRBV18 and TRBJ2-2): NAGVMQNPRHLVRRRGQEARLRCSPMKGHSHVYWYRQLPEEGLKFMVYLQKENIIDESGMPKERFSAEFPKEGPSILRIQQVVRGDSAAYFCASSPPAGFTGELFFGEGSRLTVL.